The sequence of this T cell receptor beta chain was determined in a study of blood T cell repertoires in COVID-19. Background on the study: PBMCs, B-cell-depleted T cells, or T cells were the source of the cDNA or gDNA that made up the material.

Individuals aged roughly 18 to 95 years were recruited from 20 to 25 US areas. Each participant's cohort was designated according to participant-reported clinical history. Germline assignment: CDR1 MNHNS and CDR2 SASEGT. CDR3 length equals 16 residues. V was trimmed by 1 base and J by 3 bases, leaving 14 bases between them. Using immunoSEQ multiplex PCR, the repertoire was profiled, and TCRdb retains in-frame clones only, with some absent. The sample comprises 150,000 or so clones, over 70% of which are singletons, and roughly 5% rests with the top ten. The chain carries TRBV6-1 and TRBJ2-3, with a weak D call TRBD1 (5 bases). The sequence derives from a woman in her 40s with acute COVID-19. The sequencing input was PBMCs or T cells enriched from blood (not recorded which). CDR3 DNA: TGTGCCAGCAGTGAAGGGACAAGAGGTGGGACAGATACGCAGTATTTT. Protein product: CASSEGTRGGTDTQYF.